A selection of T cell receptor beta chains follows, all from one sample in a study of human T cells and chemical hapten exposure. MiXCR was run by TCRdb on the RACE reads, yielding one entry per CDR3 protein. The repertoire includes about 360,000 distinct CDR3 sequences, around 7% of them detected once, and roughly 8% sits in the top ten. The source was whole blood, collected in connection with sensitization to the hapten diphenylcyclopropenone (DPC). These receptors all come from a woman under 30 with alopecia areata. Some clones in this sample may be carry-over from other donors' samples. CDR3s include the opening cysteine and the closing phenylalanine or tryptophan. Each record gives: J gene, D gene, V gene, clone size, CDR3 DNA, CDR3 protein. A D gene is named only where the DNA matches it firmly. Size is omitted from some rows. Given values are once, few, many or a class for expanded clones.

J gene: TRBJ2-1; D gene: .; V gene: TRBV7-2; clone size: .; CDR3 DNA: TGTGCCAGCAGCTTAACACCGGACGGCTTCAATGAGCAGTTCTTC; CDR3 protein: CASSLTPDGFNEQFF
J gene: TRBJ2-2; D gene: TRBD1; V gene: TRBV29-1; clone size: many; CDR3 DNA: TGCAGCGTTACAGGGGACACCGGGGAGCTGTTTTTT; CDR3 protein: CSVTGDTGELFF
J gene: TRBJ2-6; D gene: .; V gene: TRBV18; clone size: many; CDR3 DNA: TGTGCCAGCTCACAGACGAGGGGTTCGGGGGCCAACGTCCTGACTTTC; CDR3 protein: CASSQTRGSGANVLTF
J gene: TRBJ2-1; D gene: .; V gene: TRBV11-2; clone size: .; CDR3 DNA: TGTGCCAGCAGCGTCCAGGGGAATGAGCAGTTCTTC; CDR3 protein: CASSVQGNEQFF
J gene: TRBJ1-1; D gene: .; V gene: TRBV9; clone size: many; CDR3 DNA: TGTGCCAGCAGCGTGCGCGGGGGTACTGAAGCTTTCTTT; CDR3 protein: CASSVRGGTEAFF
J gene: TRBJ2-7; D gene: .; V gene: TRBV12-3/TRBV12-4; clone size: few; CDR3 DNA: TGTGCCAGCAGTCTGAGCACGTTATCCGAGCAGTACTTC; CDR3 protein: CASSLSTLSEQYF
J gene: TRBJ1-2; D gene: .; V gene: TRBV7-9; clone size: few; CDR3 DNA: TGTGCCAGCAGCTTGGACAGAGCTCCGAGATACACCTTC; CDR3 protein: CASSLDRAPRYTF
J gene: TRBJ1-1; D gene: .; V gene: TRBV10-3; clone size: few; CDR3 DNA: TGTGCCACCCGCCAGCGGTCGGGCAATATTAACACTGAAGCTTTCTTT; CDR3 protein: CATRQRSGNINTEAFF
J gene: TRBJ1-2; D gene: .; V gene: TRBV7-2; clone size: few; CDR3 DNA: TGTGCCAGCAGCTTAGTGAGGGACTACCTCTCTGGCGGCTATGGCTACACCTTC; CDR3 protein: CASSLVRDYLSGGYGYTF
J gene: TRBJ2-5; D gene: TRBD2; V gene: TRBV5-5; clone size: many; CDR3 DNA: TGTGCCAGCAGCTTGGCTCTAGCGGAAGAGACCCAGTACTTC; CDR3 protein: CASSLALAEETQYF
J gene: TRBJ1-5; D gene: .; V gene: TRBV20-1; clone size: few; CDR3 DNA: TGCAGTGCTAGATCGGGGCCTAATCAGCCCCAGCATTTT; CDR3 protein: CSARSGPNQPQHF
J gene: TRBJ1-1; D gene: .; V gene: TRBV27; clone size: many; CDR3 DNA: TGTGCCAGCAGTCCACCCCTCGGCACTGAAGCTTTCTTT; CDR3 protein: CASSPPLGTEAFF
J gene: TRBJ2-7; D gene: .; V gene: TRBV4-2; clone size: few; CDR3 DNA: TGTGCCAGCAGCCTAGAAAGGGCGGGCCCCTACGAGCAGTACTTC; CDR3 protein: CASSLERAGPYEQYF
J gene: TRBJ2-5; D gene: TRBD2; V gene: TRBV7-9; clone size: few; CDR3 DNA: TGTGCCAGCAGTTTCCCGGGCGGGGGATTCATAGCGACCCAGTACTTC; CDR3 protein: CASSFPGGGFIATQYF
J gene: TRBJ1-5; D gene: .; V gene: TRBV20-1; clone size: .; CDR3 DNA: TGCAGTGCTAGTCTGCCAGGTATCAATCAGCCCCAGCATTTT; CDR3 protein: CSASLPGINQPQHF
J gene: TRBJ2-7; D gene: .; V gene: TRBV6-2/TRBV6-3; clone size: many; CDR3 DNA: TGTGCCAGCAGTTTAGCGACAGGCAGGACCTACGAGCAGTACTTC; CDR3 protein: CASSLATGRTYEQYF
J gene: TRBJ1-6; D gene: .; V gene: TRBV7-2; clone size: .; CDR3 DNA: TGTGCCAGCATGGGACCTGGGAATTCACCCCTCCACTTT; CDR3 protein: CASMGPGNSPLHF
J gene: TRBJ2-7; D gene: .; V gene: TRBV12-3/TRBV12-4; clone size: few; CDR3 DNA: TGTGCCAGCAGTCCCAACACAGCATACGAGCAGTACTTC; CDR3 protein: CASSPNTAYEQYF
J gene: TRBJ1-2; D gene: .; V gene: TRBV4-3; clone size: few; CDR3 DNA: TGCGCCAGCAGCCAAGATACAGGGTTTAACTATGGCTACACCTTC; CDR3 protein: CASSQDTGFNYGYTF
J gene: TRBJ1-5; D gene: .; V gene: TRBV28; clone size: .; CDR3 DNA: TGTGCCAGCATCCCAACAGGGAGCCTTAGTCAGCCCCAGCATTTT; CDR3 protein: CASIPTGSLSQPQHF
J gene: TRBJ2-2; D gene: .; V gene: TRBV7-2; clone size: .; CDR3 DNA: TGTGCCAGCAGCGAGGGGGGCCACACCGGGGAGCTGTTTTTT; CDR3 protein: CASSEGGHTGELFF
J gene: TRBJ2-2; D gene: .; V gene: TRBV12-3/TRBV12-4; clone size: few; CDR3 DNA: TGTGCCAGCAGTTTCTGGGGGCCCGGGGAGCTGTTTTTT; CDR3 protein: CASSFWGPGELFF
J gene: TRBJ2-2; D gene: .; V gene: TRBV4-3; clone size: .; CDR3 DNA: TGCGCCAGCAGCCAAGCGGGGTTTACCGGGGAGCTGTTTTTT; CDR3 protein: CASSQAGFTGELFF
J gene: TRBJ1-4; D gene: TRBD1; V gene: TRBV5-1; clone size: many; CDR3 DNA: TGCGCCAGCAGCTTCCAGGGGGCGGAAGAAAAACTGTTTTTT; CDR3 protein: CASSFQGAEEKLFF
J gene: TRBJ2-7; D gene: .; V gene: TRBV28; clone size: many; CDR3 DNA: TGTGCCAGCAGACAGCTCTACGAGCAGTACTTC; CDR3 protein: CASRQLYEQYF
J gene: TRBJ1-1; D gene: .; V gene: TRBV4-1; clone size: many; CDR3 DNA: TGCGCCAGCAGACTTAGCCCCAGGGGAAACACTGAAGCTTTCTTT; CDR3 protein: CASRLSPRGNTEAFF
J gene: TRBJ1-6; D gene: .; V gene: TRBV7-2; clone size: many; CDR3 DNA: TGTGCCAGCAGCTTACAGGGGAATAATTCACCCCTCCACTTT; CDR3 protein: CASSLQGNNSPLHF
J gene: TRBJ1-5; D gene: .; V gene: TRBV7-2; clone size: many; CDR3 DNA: TGTGCCAGCAGCTTAGCAGTTAATCAGCCCCAGCATTTT; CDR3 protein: CASSLAVNQPQHF
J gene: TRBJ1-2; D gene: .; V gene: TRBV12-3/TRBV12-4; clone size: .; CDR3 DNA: TGTGCCAGCAGTTTATGGGGGCAAAGGGGCTACACCTTC; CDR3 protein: CASSLWGQRGYTF
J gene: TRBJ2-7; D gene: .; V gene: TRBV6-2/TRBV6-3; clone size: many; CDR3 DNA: TGTGCCAGCGAGGACGGGGGCCCCTACGAGCAGTACTTC; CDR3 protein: CASEDGGPYEQYF
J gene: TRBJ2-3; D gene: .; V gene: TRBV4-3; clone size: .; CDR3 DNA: TGCGCCAGCAGCCAGGAGCACAGGGATGTCAGTCCAGATACGCAGTATTTT; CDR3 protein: CASSQEHRDVSPDTQYF
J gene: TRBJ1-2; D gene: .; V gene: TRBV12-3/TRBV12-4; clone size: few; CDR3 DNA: TGTGCCAGCAGTTGGCTAGGGGGCTATGGCTACACCTTC; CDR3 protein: CASSWLGGYGYTF
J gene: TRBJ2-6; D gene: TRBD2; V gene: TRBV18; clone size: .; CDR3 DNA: TGTGCCAGCTCACTCACTCACGCGGGGGCTGGGGCCAACGTCCTGACTTTC; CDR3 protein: CASSLTHAGAGANVLTF
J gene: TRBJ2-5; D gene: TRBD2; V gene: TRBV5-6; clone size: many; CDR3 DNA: TGTGCCAGCAGCGCCGGGACTAGTTATAGGGAGACCCAGTACTTC; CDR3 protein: CASSAGTSYRETQYF
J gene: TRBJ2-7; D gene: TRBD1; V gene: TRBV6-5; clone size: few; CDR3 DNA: TGTGCCAGCAGTTACGACCCCTCCGGGGACAGATCCTACGAGCAGTACTTC; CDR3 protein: CASSYDPSGDRSYEQYF
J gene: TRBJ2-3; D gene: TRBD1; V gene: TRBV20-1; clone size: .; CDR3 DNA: TGCAGTGCTAGAGCCCCGGGACAGGGAGGTAGCACAGATACGCAGTATTTT; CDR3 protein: CSARAPGQGGSTDTQYF
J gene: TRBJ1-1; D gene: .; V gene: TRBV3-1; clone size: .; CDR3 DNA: TGTGCCAGCGTCAACTCGGCAAACACTGAAGCTTTCTTT; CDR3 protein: CASVNSANTEAFF
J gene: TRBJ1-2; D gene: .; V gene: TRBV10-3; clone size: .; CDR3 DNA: TGTGCCATCAGTGAGCAAACGCGTGGCTACACCTTC; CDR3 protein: CAISEQTRGYTF